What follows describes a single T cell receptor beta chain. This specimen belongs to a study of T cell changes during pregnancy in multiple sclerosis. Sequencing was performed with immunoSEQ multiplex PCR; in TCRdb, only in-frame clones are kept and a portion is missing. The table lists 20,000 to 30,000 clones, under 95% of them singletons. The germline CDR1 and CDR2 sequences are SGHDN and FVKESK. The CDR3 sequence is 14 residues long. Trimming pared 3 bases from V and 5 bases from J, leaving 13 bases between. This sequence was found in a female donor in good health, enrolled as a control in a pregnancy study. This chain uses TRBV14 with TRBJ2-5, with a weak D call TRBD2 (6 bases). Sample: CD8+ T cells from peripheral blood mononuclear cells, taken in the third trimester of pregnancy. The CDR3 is CASSQGRGDETQYF. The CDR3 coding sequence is TGTGCCAGCAGCCAGGGGCGCGGGGATGAGACCCAGTACTTC.